The present T cell receptor (beta chain) was sequenced within a study of T cells expressing NK-cell markers (dated by TCRdb to about 2020). For the study in its entirety: Fewer than ten donors provided sorted CD3+CD56+NKG2C+, CD3+CD56+NKG2C- and CD3+CD56-NKG2C+ T-cell subsets, whose TCR beta-chain repertoires were profiled. Among the eight sequenced donors, only one was HCMV-seronegative, while the other seven were HCMV-seropositive. Randomly selected healthy volunteers, three men and five women, were used as the eight sequenced donors. The libraries were sequenced on Illumina HiSeq 2000/2500, MiSeq or NextSeq, producing 2 x 150 bp reads. Paper-wide results and their limitations: In roughly six donors, the dominant CD3+CD56+NKG2C+ clonotypes were among the top 10 CD8+ clonotypes and accounted for about 1.0-7.5% of CD8+ T cells. Whether the expanded NKG2C-expressing T cell clones were specific for HCMV antigens remained unclear. Those dominant clonotypes were again the most abundant among CD3+CD56-NKG2C+ cells in a handful of donors, at about 28.3-60.1%.

Comments on this clonotype: Its antigen remains undetermined.

CDR1 and CDR2, per the germline V gene, are SGHVS and FQNEAQ. The cysteine opens and the phenylalanine closes a CDR3 of 15 amino acids. There is no recorded DNA. Instrument used: Illumina HiSeq 2000. TCR beta cDNA libraries were prepared using 5'RACE template switching, which introduced a universal primer site and unique molecular identifiers. cDNA synthesis was primed from the TCR beta constant segment, followed by two successive PCR amplification steps. In the paper's pipeline: MIGEC was used to demultiplex reads and group the reads by UMI, and MiTCR was used to assemble and quantify clonotypes. To remove erroneous sequences, TCR cDNA sequences were retained only when supported by two or more reads. Downstream repertoire analysis used the tcR package, and clonotypes were matched across fractions by CDR3 nucleotide sequence plus V segment. Antigen specificity was annotated against VDJdb with VDJmatch, allowing one amino acid substitution in CDR3. Each entry corresponds to one CDR3 protein sequence from reads that TCRdb reprocessed, and DNA is not given. The V and J calls were determined by TCRdb, not by the authors. The sample table includes about 550,000 distinct CDR3 sequences. The top ten hold about 3.6% of the sample.

A commercial ELISA kit detecting HCMV-specific IgG in serum was used to determine HCMV serostatus. Ficoll density gradient centrifugation was used to isolate peripheral blood mononuclear cells from blood. This receptor was obtained from a young man in good health. Donor details come from another sample of the same person, matched by shared clones. This chain joins TRBV7-8 to TRBJ2-1; TCRdb's D gene call, TRBD2, goes unchecked for lack of DNA. The source material was blood T cells: a sorted CD56 or NKG2C T cell subset, CD4+ or CD8+ T cells, or bulk PBMC T cells (not recorded which). The CDR3 in this case is CATAVQLINAGEQFF.